This TCR beta chain is drawn from a study of T cells in narcolepsy. Study observations and caveats: Blood of same and different patients, but not healthy controls, reportedly held recurring autoreactive clonotypes.

Measured with immunoSEQ multiplex PCR; TCRdb has only the in-frame clones, and not every one. The data contain just over 40,000 clones, approximately 88% of them singletons. Note on this clone: Its antigen remains unidentified.

The sequence derives from a human donor with narcolepsy. The sample taken for sequencing was CD45RA- memory CD4+ T cells from PBMCs.

CDR3 DNA: TGTGCCAGTAGTATACAAGACAGCAATCAGCCCCAGCATTTT. Translating gives CASSIQDSNQPQHF. The rearrangement uses TRBV19 and TRBJ1-5; D uncertain. Per the germline V gene, CDR1 is LNHDA and CDR2 is SQIVND (reference sequence). This CDR3 spans 14 amino acids. V was clipped by 2 bases and J by 1 base, with 6 bases between them.